The present TCR beta chain was sequenced within a study of blood T cells in healthy people across ages. A second PCR of roughly 7 to 11 cycles used a sample-barcoded 5' primer and a J-beta primer mix. The template-switch adaptor, which had 12 random nucleotides, put a tag on each cDNA molecule. TCRdb called the 5' RACE reads again in MiXCR, with one record for every CDR3 protein. The sample lists about 1.1 million distinct CDR3 sequences, more than 30% occurring once. Findings and caveats of the study: With age, beta diversity per million T cells declined roughly linearly, significantly by roughly 40. The CMV status of each donor remained undetermined, and this could have confounded shifts in expanded clonotypes. Long-lived and aged donors differed, with more naive CD4+ cells and higher diversity in the long-lived.

Note on this clonotype: Its antigen remains unknown.

V was cut by 5 bases and J by 10 bases, with 15 bases left in between. Germline V lookup: CDR1 MNHEY, CDR2 SVGEGT. The CDR3 runs to 12 residues. The source of this sequence is a man aged 18 to 29 in good health. The rearrangement uses TRBV6-2 or TRBV6-3 and TRBJ2-7; D ambiguous. The sample comprised blood. The CDR3 reads CASSPQVSAQYF. CDR3 nucleotide sequence: TGTGCCAGCAGTCCTCAAGTGTCGGCCCAGTACTTC.